This TCR beta chain stems from a study of shared clonotypes between healthy human individuals. The wider study: Used for every donor were three CD4 naive, three CD4 memory, two CD8 naive and one CD8 memory plate. Study outcomes and limitations: The study's rarefaction showed incomplete sorted-subset sequencing despite large depth. Clonotype sharing among the donors was expected to vary with sequencing depth.

The data were produced by immunoSEQ multiplex PCR, yet TCRdb's version contains in-frame clones alone and is incomplete. The repertoire consists of about 580,000 clones, with roughly 98% occurring once and the leading ten covering approximately 0.33%. The naive CD8 fraction comprised CD45RO-negative cells positively selected for CCR7 and excluded terminally differentiated effector memory CD45RA+ cells. All of the donors resided in Nashville, Tennessee, and each was a Caucasian adult. The CDR3 extends over 14 amino acids. V dropped 1 base and J dropped 3 bases, with 8 bases sitting between them. Germline CDR1 reads SGHVS; CDR2 reads FNYEAQ. A remark on this clone: Antigen: not known.

J is TRBJ2-3 and V is TRBV7-6; D gene unclear. The TCR originated in a man aged 30-40 years in good health. Sequencing was carried out using naive CD8+ T cells sorted from blood. The CDR3 nucleotides read TGTGCCAGCAGCTTAGGTGGGGAAACAGATACGCAGTATTTT. It encodes CASSLGGETDTQYF.